The 26 T cell receptor beta chains in this list originate from one sample, sequenced in a study of cytotoxic CD8 clonotypes in ibrutinib-treated CLL. Here immunoSEQ multiplex PCR was the method, and the copy in TCRdb shows in-frame clones only, minus some. Counted here are 110,000 to 150,000 clones, approximately 77% occurring once; the ten biggest clones make up less than 30%. This material consisted of PBMCs, taken after 12 months of ibrutinib treatment. Receptor source: a human donor with chronic lymphocytic leukemia.

This clone was detected a few times. V gene TRBV7-9 combines with J gene TRBJ1-1, with a weak D call TRBD1 (5 bases). Trimming took off 5 bases at V and 1 base at J, with 17 bases between the two ends. The CDR3 covers 16 residues. Germline CDR1 reads SEHNR; CDR2 reads FQNEAQ (reference sequence). In DNA form, the CDR3 reads TGTGCCAGCAGCAACGGTGGGGGGAGGGCGAACACTGAAGCTTTCTTT. Its protein product is CASSNGGGRANTEAFF.

The rearrangement links TRBV7-9 to TRBJ1-6; D gene ambiguous. The CDR3 is 15 residues long. The V gene lost 1 base and the J gene lost 6 bases, with 10 bases spanning the gap. The germline CDR1 and CDR2 sequences are SEHNR and FQNEAQ (reference sequence). CDR3 sequence reads: CASSLVTSPNSPLHF. The CDR3 DNA reads TGTGCCAGCAGCTTAGTCACGTCCCCTAATTCACCCCTCCACTTT. Variable domain in full (rest from reference TRBV7-9 and TRBJ1-6): DTGVSQNPRHKITKRGQNVTFRCDPISEHNRLYWYRQTLGQGPEFLTYFQNEAQLEKSRLLSDRFSAERPKGSFSTLEIQRTEQGDSAMYLCASSLVTSPNSPLHFGNGTRLTVT.

Of note for this clone: Other DNA sequences in the same sample also yield this CDR3. This rearrangement joins TRBV27 to TRBJ2-7; D gene ambiguous. The CDR3 is 17 amino acids. Germline V CDR1 and CDR2: MNHEY, SMNVEV (reference sequence). Trimming shortened V by 4 bases and J by 1 base, and 20 bases separated the two germline ends. The CDR3 here is CASSSLSFGPSSYEQYF. The DNA of the CDR3 is TGTGCCAGCAGTTCGCTCTCCTTCGGGCCGTCATCCTACGAGCAGTACTTC.

The CDR3 coding sequence is TGCGCCAGCAGCCGGACAGGGGACACCATATATTTT. Residues: CASSRTGDTIYF. The rearrangement joins TRBV5-1 to TRBJ1-3, with 9 bases lining up with TRBD1. CDR1 SGHRS and CDR2 YFSETQ come from the germline V gene. V dropped 4 bases and J dropped 8; count of bases not matched to a gene: 1. The CDR3 totals 12 residues. The whole variable domain, remainder taken from reference TRBV5-1 and TRBJ1-3, is KAGVTQTPRYLIKTRGQQVTLSCSPISGHRSVSWYQQTPGQGLQFLFEYFSETQRNKGNFPGRFSGRQFSNSRSEMNVSTLELGDSALYLCASSRTGDTIYFGEGSWLTVV.

V usage is TRBV7-9 and J usage is TRBJ2-3; TRBD2 matches 7 bases. The CDR3 sequence is 16 residues long. Per the germline V gene, CDR1 is SEHNR and CDR2 is FQNEAQ (reference sequence). The ends lost 1 base at V and 1 base at J; junction bases unmatched: 5. The CDR3 here is CASSLGLAGGTDTQYF. In nucleotides, the CDR3 is TGTGCCAGCAGCTTAGGCCTCGCGGGAGGCACAGATACGCAGTATTTT.

The chain couples TRBV11-2 to TRBJ1-3; D is ambiguous. The germline V and J ends were trimmed by 5 bases and 0 bases, with 14 bases remaining between them. CDR3 length: 16 amino acids. Germline-derived CDR1 and CDR2 are SGHAT and FQNNGV. CDR3 nucleotides: TGTGCCAGCAGCGCCGGTGTTTTGAGCTCTGGAAACACCATATATTTT. It codes for CASSAGVLSSGNTIYF.

The rearrangement links TRBV7-2 to TRBJ1-1; D call uncertain. The ends were cut back, 1 base at V and 0 bases at J, with 3 bases in the middle. CDR3 length equals 13 residues. CDR1 SGHTA and CDR2 FQGNSA come from the germline V gene. The CDR3 spells CASSLVVNTEAFF. As DNA, the CDR3 is TGTGCCAGCAGCTTAGTCGTGAACACTGAAGCTTTCTTT.

The rearrangement uses TRBV5-1 and TRBJ2-1; 9 bases agree with TRBD2. The V segment lost 4 bases and the J segment 5 bases; nucleotides outside the gene matches: 22. Germline CDR1 and CDR2: SGHRS and YFSETQ. The CDR3 covers 20 residues. The CDR3 nucleotides are TGCGCCAGCAGCCCACAATTCGGGTCCCCTCGCGGGGGGGCGGACAATGAGCAGTTCTTC. This codes for CASSPQFGSPRGGADNEQFF.

The chain recombines TRBV29-1 with TRBJ1-1; D call uncertain. V was trimmed by 7 bases and J by 6 bases, leaving 18 bases between them. The CDR3 covers 13 residues. CDR1 and CDR2 from the germline V gene are SQVTM and ANQGSEA. The CDR3 is CSASPFEVAEAFF. CDR3 in DNA: TGCAGCGCCTCCCCCTTCGAAGTGGCTGAAGCTTTCTTT.

This sequence joins TRBV11-3 and TRBJ2-1; 7 nucleotides match TRBD1. Germline CDR1 reads SGHNT; CDR2 reads YENEEA. V lost 0 bases, J lost 8 bases, and 4 bases stayed unmatched. CDR3 length: 14 residues. The CDR3 bases are TGTGCCAGCAGCTTAGAGACAGGGATCCATGAGCAGTTCTTC. This sequence encodes CASSLETGIHEQFF.

This rearrangement joins TRBV18 to TRBJ2-7, with a possible D match to TRBD2 (6 bases). Germline values: CDR1 KGHSH, CDR2 LQKENI. The CDR3 is 15 residues long. With 1 base removed from V and 6 bases from J, the gap between germline ends came to 16 bases. The CDR3 sequence is CASSPQPGDSGEQYF. DNA of the CDR3: TGTGCCAGCTCACCACAACCGGGGGATTCCGGCGAGCAGTACTTC. Looking up the rest from reference TRBV18 and TRBJ2-7 gives the full variable domain: NAGVMQNPRHLVRRRGQEARLRCSPMKGHSHVYWYRQLPEEGLKFMVYLQKENIIDESGMPKERFSAEFPKEGPSILRIQQVVRGDSAAYFCASSPQPGDSGEQYFGPGTRLTVT.

This CDR3 reads CASTPRVALSNTGELFF. The CDR3 DNA is TGTGCCAGCACTCCCAGGGTGGCCCTCTCGAACACCGGGGAGCTGTTTTTT. The chain carries TRBV28 and TRBJ2-2; D is perhaps TRBD1 (5 bases). Germline V gene data show CDR1 as MDHEN and CDR2 as SYDVKM. Trimming removed 7 bases at V and 0 bases at J, with 18 bases between. The CDR3 runs 17 residues.

The V call is TRBV28, the J call TRBJ2-3; TRBD2 matches 7 bases. Trimming at V came to 5 bases and at J to 5 bases, leaving 4 bases not matched to a gene. This CDR3 has 13 amino acids. The germline gives CDR1 MDHEN, CDR2 SYDVKM. In DNA form, the CDR3 reads TGTGCCAGCAGTCCACCGGGAGGAGATACGCAGTATTTT. Its translation: CASSPPGGDTQYF. Using reference TRBV28 and TRBJ2-3 for the parts outside the CDR3, the full variable domain is DVKVTQSSRYLVKRTGEKVFLECVQDMDHENMFWYRQDPGLGLRLIYFSYDVKMKEKGDIPEGYSVSREKKERFSLILESASTNQTSMYLCASSPPGGDTQYFGPGTRLTVL.

This clone was recorded once. The V call is TRBV6-1, the J call TRBJ2-3, with 15 bases fitting TRBD2. This CDR3 region has 21 residues. The V and J ends lost 0 bases and 6 bases, in that order; junction bases with no gene match: 16. Germline V gives CDR1 MNHNS, CDR2 SASEGT. Written as DNA, the CDR3 is TGTGCCAGCAGTGAAGCTTTCAATCCGCGGACTAGCGGGAGGGCAGTCGATACGCAGTATTTT. This encodes CASSEAFNPRTSGRAVDTQYF.

V is TRBV11-3 and J is TRBJ2-7; unclear D gene. The CDR3 has 11 residues. V lost 5 bases and J lost 4, with 6 bases in between. Per the germline V gene, CDR1 is SGHNT and CDR2 is YENEEA. The CDR3 DNA reads as TGTGCCAGCAGCAGAGAGTACGAGCAGTACTTC. This translates into CASSREYEQYF.

The chain links TRBV9 to TRBJ2-1, with TRBD1 matching 8 bases. This CDR3 comprises 17 residues. The trim removed 3 bases at V and 5 bases at J, leaving 13 bases unmatched. Germline V gene sequence: CDR1 SGDLS, CDR2 YYNGEE. For the CDR3, the DNA is TGTGCCAGCAGCGGAGCCTTAACAGGGGGGTCCCACAATGAGCAGTTCTTC. Translation gives CASSGALTGGSHNEQFF.

Points on this clone: At one of its ends the junction is not consistent with the germline gene, which may arise from a read error. This rearrangement joins TRBV15 to TRBJ2-7, with D possibly matching TRBD1 (6 bases). CDR1 is LNHNV, CDR2 YYDKDF, per germline (reference sequence). The CDR3 covers 16 residues. The CDR3 DNA follows: TGTGCCACCAGCAGAGATAGCAGGACAGTAAATTACGGGCAGTACTTC. It yields the protein CATSRDSRTVNYGQYF.

The V and J genes are TRBV11-2 and TRBJ2-3; D uncertain. Germline assignment: CDR1 SGHAT and CDR2 FQNNGV. V was cut by 7 bases and J by 0 bases, with 14 bases left in between. The CDR3 runs to 15 residues. This CDR3 reads CASTTHEPSTDTQYF. In DNA, the CDR3 is TGTGCCAGCACCACTCATGAACCAAGCACAGATACGCAGTATTTT.

This clone has only one observation. V usage is TRBV6-1 and J usage is TRBJ1-3; D may be TRBD1 (5 bases). V gave up 7 bases and J gave up 3 bases, with 13 bases separating them. The CDR3 contains 14 residues. In germline, CDR1 is MNHNS, CDR2 SASEGT. Here the CDR3 DNA reads TGTGCCAGCACCCCATGGAGGGGTGGAAACACCATATATTTT. It codes for CASTPWRGGNTIYF.

The rearrangement uses TRBV28 and TRBJ2-7, with 8 nucleotides matching TRBD1. Trimming at V came to 2 bases and at J to 3 bases, leaving 3 bases not matched to a gene. There are 14 residues in the CDR3. Germline loops: CDR1 MDHEN, CDR2 SYDVKM. The CDR3 DNA reads as TGTGCCAGCAGTTTAGCAGGGGGCGACTACGAGCAGTACTTC. Translating gives CASSLAGGDYEQYF.

The J gene is TRBJ2-3, the V gene TRBV6-1; D remains unclear. V dropped 1 base and J dropped 0 bases, with 8 bases sitting between them. CDR1 and CDR2 from the germline V gene are MNHNS and SASEGT. The CDR3 runs to 15 residues. The CDR3 protein is CASSEVLRSTDTQYF. DNA for the CDR3: TGTGCCAGCAGTGAAGTGTTGCGGAGCACAGATACGCAGTATTTT.

The CDR3 protein is CASRQADSGNEKLFF. The CDR3 DNA follows: TGTGCCAGTAGACAGGCGGACAGCGGAAATGAAAAACTGTTTTTT. This chain uses TRBV19 with TRBJ1-4; D may be TRBD1 (6 bases). The germline CDR1 and CDR2 sequences are LNHDA and SQIVND (reference sequence). The CDR3 is 15 residues long. The ends were cut back, 6 bases at V and 5 bases at J, with 16 bases in the middle.

The J gene is TRBJ2-7, the V gene TRBV14, with 11 positions matching TRBD2. Germline V gene data show CDR1 as SGHDN and CDR2 as FVKESK. The CDR3 runs 17 residues. Trimming removed 4 bases from V and 4 bases from J; junction bases left unmatched: 12. This CDR3 reads CASSPLILAGVSYEQYF. CDR3 sequence (DNA): TGTGCCAGCAGCCCACTCATACTAGCGGGAGTATCGTACGAGCAGTACTTC.

The chain employs TRBV25-1 and TRBJ1-2; 9 bases are shared with TRBD1. Germline values: CDR1 MGHDK, CDR2 SYGVNS. The CDR3 consists of 15 residues. Trimming at V came to 4 bases and at J to 3 bases, leaving 6 bases not matched to a gene. The CDR3: CASSGLTGGDYGYTF. The CDR3 DNA reads as TGTGCCAGCAGTGGGCTTACAGGGGGCGACTATGGCTACACCTTC.

This clone has just one count. The chain carries TRBV27 and TRBJ2-3, with TRBD1 matching 8 bases. The germline V gene has CDR1 MNHEY and CDR2 SMNVEV (reference sequence). The CDR3 covers 14 residues. V shed 2 bases, J shed 7 bases, and the junction held 5 bases outside the gene matches. CDR3 sequence (DNA): TGTGCCAGCAGTTTAGGACAGGGTCGGAATACGCAGTATTTT. Its translation is CASSLGQGRNTQYF.

The J gene is TRBJ2-7, the V gene TRBV5-1; TRBD1 is a possible D gene (6 bases). With 1 base removed from V and 5 bases from J, the gap between germline ends came to 16 bases. There are 15 residues in the CDR3. From germline, CDR1 is SGHRS and CDR2 YFSETQ. CDR3 DNA: TGCGCCAGCAGCTTGTATTCCAGGACAGCGGACGAGCAGTACTTC. Protein product: CASSLYSRTADEQYF.